This is a list of T cell receptor beta chains from one sample in a study of T cells in Graves' hyperthyroidism and ophthalmopathy. Via MiXCR, TCRdb re-called the multiplex PCR reads, giving one row per CDR3 protein. The sample contains 350,000 or so distinct CDR3 sequences, around a sixth of which appear only once. Sequencing was carried out using blood. The receptors shown here come from a woman in her forties or fifties with Graves' hyperthyroidism. Both conserved end residues are part of each CDR3. The D gene is left open where the match is weak. The size entry is marked missing in some rows and otherwise reads once, few, many or a size class.

size	V	D	J	CDR3	DNA
few	TRBV6-4	.	TRBJ1-1	CASSYNPHTEAFF	TGTGCCAGCAGTTACAACCCACACACTGAAGCTTTCTTT
.	TRBV19	TRBD1	TRBJ1-5	CASKETGFSNQPQHF	TGTGCCAGTAAGGAGACAGGGTTTAGCAATCAGCCCCAGCATTTT
few	TRBV27	.	TRBJ1-3	CASSLKYLSGNTIYF	TGTGCCAGCAGTTTAAAGTATCTCTCTGGAAACACCATATATTTT
many	TRBV24-1	.	TRBJ2-3	CATSDPGTSGDTQYF	TGTGCCACCAGTGATCCAGGGACTTCGGGGGATACGCAGTATTTT
few	TRBV12-3/TRBV12-4	TRBD2	TRBJ2-3	CASSFGLSGTGTDTQYF	TGTGCCAGCAGTTTTGGTCTCAGCGGGACGGGAACAGATACGCAGTATTTT
few	TRBV30	TRBD1	TRBJ2-1	CAWSRQGNEQFF	TGTGCCTGGAGTAGACAGGGCAATGAGCAGTTCTTC
many	TRBV18	TRBD2	TRBJ2-3	CASSPSGSYADTQYF	TGTGCCAGCTCACCCAGCGGGAGTTACGCAGATACGCAGTATTTT
many	TRBV28	.	TRBJ1-2	CASSLQQNYGYTF	TGTGCCAGCAGTTTGCAGCAGAACTATGGCTACACCTTC
few	TRBV2	TRBD1	TRBJ2-7	CASRKRQGGEQYF	TGTGCCAGCCGGAAGAGACAGGGGGGCGAGCAGTACTTC
many	TRBV28	.	TRBJ2-5	CASSFQGKGQETQYF	TGTGCCAGCAGTTTTCAGGGGAAGGGCCAAGAGACCCAGTACTTC
many	TRBV7-8	.	TRBJ1-1	CASSLAGTENTEAFF	TGTGCCAGCAGCTTAGCGGGGACGGAGAACACTGAAGCTTTCTTT
many	TRBV11-1	TRBD1	TRBJ1-6	CASSLGRRTGARSPLHF	TGTGCCAGCAGCTTAGGCCGTCGGACAGGGGCAAGATCACCCCTCCACTTT
many	TRBV12-3/TRBV12-4	.	TRBJ1-5	CASSLGMGLNQPQHF	TGTGCCAGCAGTTTAGGTATGGGTTTAAATCAGCCCCAGCATTTT
.	TRBV19	TRBD1	TRBJ1-2	CASSRGQGLTNYGYTF	TGTGCCAGTAGTAGAGGACAGGGCCTAACTAACTATGGCTACACCTTC
.	TRBV27	.	TRBJ2-1	CASSEGGIYNEQFF	TGTGCCAGCAGTGAAGGCGGGATCTACAATGAGCAGTTCTTC
.	TRBV5-1	TRBD1	TRBJ1-4	CASSFDRGVNEKLFF	TGCGCCAGCAGCTTTGACAGGGGGGTTAATGAAAAACTGTTTTTT
.	TRBV12-3/TRBV12-4	TRBD1	TRBJ1-1	CASSLWTGAGVMNTEAFF	TGTGCCAGCAGTCTATGGACAGGGGCCGGAGTAATGAACACTGAAGCTTTCTTT
.	TRBV3-1	.	TRBJ2-2	CASSQGGATGELFF	TGTGCCAGCAGCCAAGGCGGGGCCACCGGGGAGCTGTTTTTT
few	TRBV10-2	.	TRBJ1-2	CASSESGYGGYTF	TGCGCCAGCAGTGAGTCAGGCTATGGAGGCTACACCTTC
.	TRBV28	.	TRBJ2-5	CASSSLFSEGTQYF	TGTGCCAGCAGTTCCCTTTTTAGTGAAGGGACCCAGTACTTC
.	TRBV18	TRBD1	TRBJ1-5	CASSPRTGDGNQPQHF	TGTGCCAGCTCACCCCGGACAGGGGACGGCAATCAGCCCCAGCATTTT